The 24 T cell receptor beta chains below were found in one sample sequenced in a study of blood T cell repertoires in COVID-19. This table comes from immunoSEQ multiplex PCR, and its TCRdb copy is limited to in-frame clones, with some not included. The table records 200,000 to 250,000 clones, approximately 88% of them present only once. The sequencing input was peripheral blood. These receptors all stem from a woman aged 25-40 years with COVID-19, enrolled during active disease.

The chain employs TRBV9 and TRBJ1-6; TRBD1 aligns across 8 bases. Germline V gene lookup returns CDR1 SGDLS and CDR2 YYNGEE. The CDR3 has 15 residues. V dropped 6 bases and J dropped 6; count of bases not matched to a gene: 8. The CDR3 reads CASTPRDRPNSPLHF. CDR3 DNA: TGTGCCAGCACCCCTAGGGACAGGCCTAATTCACCCCTCCACTTT.

As DNA, the CDR3 is TGTGCCAGCAGTCCCCCCGCGCGGTATGGCTACACCTTC. Amino acid sequence: CASSPPARYGYTF. The gene calls are TRBV28 and TRBJ1-2; D uncertain. This CDR3 spans 13 amino acids. Germline assignment: CDR1 MDHEN and CDR2 SYDVKM. Trimming cost V 5 bases and J 5 bases, with 12 bases left between them.

The genes are TRBV4-1 and TRBJ1-2; 7 bases line up with TRBD1. V trimming: 3 bases; J trimming: 6 bases; junction bases outside the gene matches: 10. This CDR3 is built from 15 residues. Germline V gene data show CDR1 as MGHRA and CDR2 as YSYEKL. The CDR3 coding sequence is TGCGCCAGCAGCCAGAATCCGGGCAGGGGGGATGGCTACACCTTC. Amino acid sequence: CASSQNPGRGDGYTF.

The chain has TRBV5-6 and TRBJ1-2; D not certain. CDR1 SGHDT and CDR2 YYEEEE come from the germline V gene. The V gene lost 0 bases and the J gene lost 8 bases, with 17 bases spanning the gap. The CDR3 sequence is 15 residues long. CDR3 nucleotide sequence: TGTGCCAGCAGCTTGGACCTCGAGGGTTCGGGCGGCTACACCTTC. Its translation: CASSLDLEGSGGYTF.

The CDR3 DNA reads TGTGCCAGCAGCCAGGACAGGGCGAACACTGAAGCTTTCTTT. It specifies CASSQDRANTEAFF. The chain has TRBV7-2 and TRBJ1-1, with 8 nucleotides matching TRBD1. This CDR3 is built from 14 residues. Germline assignment: CDR1 SGHTA and CDR2 FQGNSA. V gave up 5 bases and J gave up 1 base; unmatched junction bases: 3.

The chain combines TRBV7-2 with TRBJ2-1; 7 bases agree with TRBD2. V shed 5 bases, J shed 6 bases, and the junction held 22 bases outside the gene matches. Looked up from germline, CDR1 is SGHTA and CDR2 is FQGNSA. CDR3 length: 19 residues. CDR3 nucleotides: TGTGCCAGCAGCCAATCGCTATTCGGCGGGAGAGCCAGGTTCAATGAGCAGTTCTTC. Protein: CASSQSLFGGRARFNEQFF.

A single count supports this clone. This chain links TRBV3-1 (or the pseudogene TRBV3-2) with TRBJ2-7; tentative D call: TRBD1 (6 bases). This CDR3 is built from 13 residues. From germline, CDR1 is LGHDT and CDR2 YNNKEL (reference sequence). V lost 2 bases to trimming and J lost 7 bases, with 12 bases between them. The CDR3 DNA is TGTGCCAGCAGCCAACCTACAGGGTTAGAGCAGTACTTC. Translated, it gives CASSQPTGLEQYF.

This clone has just one count. The V call is TRBV5-1, the J call TRBJ2-4, with TRBD2 as a possible D gene (6 bases). This CDR3 comprises 15 residues. V was clipped by 4 bases and J by 3 bases, with 14 bases between them. Germline V gene lookup returns CDR1 SGHRS and CDR2 YFSETQ. CDR3 region: CASSPSPGVKNIQYF. CDR3 nucleotides: TGCGCCAGCAGCCCGTCCCCGGGGGTCAAAAACATTCAGTACTTC. The full variable domain, its missing parts supplied by reference TRBV5-1 and TRBJ2-4, is KAGVTQTPRYLIKTRGQQVTLSCSPISGHRSVSWYQQTPGQGLQFLFEYFSETQRNKGNFPGRFSGRQFSNSRSEMNVSTLELGDSALYLCASSPSPGVKNIQYFGAGTRLSVL.

This clone was detected only once. The chain carries TRBV18 and TRBJ2-3; 9 positions agree with TRBD1. The CDR3 extends over 16 amino acids. Per germline, CDR1 KGHSH and CDR2 LQKENI. The ends lost 6 bases at V and 5 bases at J; junction bases unmatched: 12. This chain's CDR3 is CASSLPGTGKGDTQYF. In DNA form, the CDR3 reads TGTGCCAGCTCGTTGCCTGGGACAGGGAAGGGAGATACGCAGTATTTT.

This chain connects TRBV6-5 to TRBJ1-6; no reliable D call. Germline V CDR1 and CDR2: MNHEY, SVGAGI. The CDR3 loop spans 15 amino acids. Trimming stripped 6 bases from V and 7 bases from J, with 16 bases between. The CDR3 nucleotides are TGTGCCAGCAGAAGCGAACCAGCCGCGAATTCACCCCTCCACTTT. Translation gives CASRSEPAANSPLHF.

This chain joins TRBV11-2 and TRBJ2-4, with TRBD1 matching over 9 bases. Germline assignment: CDR1 SGHAT and CDR2 FQNNGV. With V trimmed by 5 bases and J by 7 bases, 6 bases remained unmatched. This CDR3 has 14 residues. In DNA form, the CDR3 reads TGTGCCAGCAGCCGACGGACAGGGGATAACATTCAGTACTTC. This translates into CASSRRTGDNIQYF. The full variable domain, rest sourced from reference TRBV11-2 and TRBJ2-4, is EAGVAQSPRYKIIEKRQSVAFWCNPISGHATLYWYQQILGQGPKLLIQFQNNGVVDDSQLPKDRFSAERLKGVDSTLKIQPAKLEDSAVYLCASSRRTGDNIQYFGAGTRLSVL.

This clone is a singleton in its sample. The chain's CDR3 is CASSMTGQPNEQFF. CDR3 nucleotide sequence: TGTGCCAGTAGTATGACAGGCCAGCCCAATGAGCAGTTCTTC. The V call is TRBV19, the J call TRBJ2-1, with a possible D match to TRBD1 (6 bases). This CDR3 spans 14 amino acids. V lost 3 bases and J lost 6, with 12 bases in between. In germline, CDR1 is LNHDA, CDR2 SQIVND (reference sequence).

The rearrangement uses TRBV4-1 and TRBJ1-1, with D maybe TRBD1 (6 bases). Per the germline V gene, CDR1 is MGHRA and CDR2 is YSYEKL. CDR3 size: 14 residues. Trimming left V 1 base short and J 6 bases short, with 12 bases between. The chain's CDR3 is CASSQAGGGPEAFF. CDR3 nucleotide sequence: TGCGCCAGCAGCCAAGCGGGGGGCGGGCCTGAAGCTTTCTTT.

In nucleotides, the CDR3 is TGTGCCAGCAGCTTAGGAGCGGGGGTCTTCTATGGCTACACCTTC. Its translation is CASSLGAGVFYGYTF. V is TRBV7-2 and J is TRBJ1-2, with TRBD1 as a possible D gene (5 bases). Trimming cost V 1 base and J 4 bases, with 13 bases left between them. This CDR3 has 15 amino acids. Germline V CDR1 and CDR2: SGHTA, FQGNSA.

DNA for the CDR3: TGTGCCAGCAGCCCCTGGGACAGCCGCTCTGGAAACACCATATATTTT. This sequence encodes CASSPWDSRSGNTIYF. This chain joins TRBV7-6 and TRBJ1-3; TRBD1 matches 7 bases. From germline, CDR1 is SGHVS and CDR2 FNYEAQ. Unmatched junction bases numbered 7, after V lost 5 bases and J lost 0 bases. The length of the CDR3 is 16 residues. The full variable domain, with the rest looked up from reference TRBV7-6 and TRBJ1-3, is GAGVSQSPRYKVTKRGQDVALRCDPISGHVSLYWYRQALGQGPEFLTYFNYEAQQDKSGLPNDRFSAERPEGSISTLTIQRTEQRDSAMYRCASSPWDSRSGNTIYFGEGSWLTVV.

The chain uses TRBV28 and TRBJ1-2; 9 nucleotides agree with TRBD1. Germline V lookup: CDR1 MDHEN, CDR2 SYDVKM. The J segment lost 8 bases and the V segment lost 1 base, leaving 14 bases of the junction unmatched. The CDR3 spans 17 residues. CDR3 DNA sequence: TGTGCCAGCAGTTTATCCACGTACCGGGACAGGGTAAAGGGCTACACCTTC. This encodes CASSLSTYRDRVKGYTF.

The chain employs TRBV11-2 and TRBJ1-1; possibly TRBD1 for D (5 bases). The CDR3 sequence is 15 residues long. Trimming stripped 4 bases from V and 0 bases from J, with 12 bases between. From germline, CDR1 is SGHAT and CDR2 FQNNGV. DNA for the CDR3: TGTGCCAGCAGCTCCCCTGGGGGGTTGAACACTGAAGCTTTCTTT. The encoded protein is CASSSPGGLNTEAFF.

This clone appeared a single time. The chain couples TRBV19 to TRBJ2-1; TRBD1 matches 9 bases. The CDR3 sequence is 13 residues long. V lost 5 bases and J lost 7; bases outside the gene matches: 3. The germline CDR1 and CDR2 sequences are LNHDA and SQIVND (reference sequence). This chain's CDR3 is CASSRDRVNEQFF. Written as DNA, the CDR3 is TGTGCCAGTAGTCGGGACAGGGTTAATGAGCAGTTCTTC. The full variable domain, its missing parts supplied by reference TRBV19 and TRBJ2-1, is DGGITQSPKYLFRKEGQNVTLSCEQNLNHDAMYWYRQDPGQGLRLIYYSQIVNDFQKGDIAEGYSVSREKKESFPLTVTSAQKNPTAFYLCASSRDRVNEQFFGPGTRLTVL.

The genes are TRBV14 and TRBJ2-2; 12 positions agree with TRBD2. The ends lost 4 bases at V and 0 bases at J; junction bases unmatched: 6. The CDR3 runs to 18 residues. The germline CDR1 and CDR2 sequences are SGHDN and FVKESK. Here the CDR3 reads CASSRRTSGIPNTGELFF. Written as DNA, the CDR3 is TGTGCCAGCAGCCGACGGACTAGCGGGATTCCGAACACCGGGGAGCTGTTTTTT.

V usage is TRBV11-3 and J usage is TRBJ2-5, with 14 bases fitting TRBD2. This CDR3 spans 16 amino acids. In germline, CDR1 is SGHNT, CDR2 YENEEA. V trimming: 5 bases; J trimming: 3 bases; junction bases outside the gene matches: 5. CDR3 sequence: CASSLMGLAGEETQYF. The CDR3 DNA follows: TGTGCCAGCAGCCTCATGGGACTAGCGGGAGAAGAGACCCAGTACTTC.

This chain connects TRBV7-8 to TRBJ2-1, with 9 positions matching TRBD2. Per germline, CDR1 SGHVS and CDR2 FQNEAQ. V lost 8 bases, J lost 5 bases, and 10 bases stayed unmatched. The CDR3 spans 15 residues. The CDR3 region is CASAPLAGAHNEQFF. The CDR3 nucleotides read TGTGCCAGCGCTCCTTTAGCGGGAGCACACAATGAGCAGTTCTTC.

The rearrangement links TRBV11-3 to TRBJ2-3, with D possibly being TRBD1 (6 bases). V was clipped by 3 bases and J by 5 bases, with 21 bases between them. This CDR3 contains 17 residues. CDR1 SGHNT and CDR2 YENEEA come from the germline V gene. CDR3 loop: CASSFALFGRGGDTQYF. Written as DNA, the CDR3 is TGTGCCAGCAGCTTCGCTCTCTTTGGCAGGGGCGGAGATACGCAGTATTTT.

On this clone itself: The junction departs from germline at one end; a sequencing error may be responsible. The rearrangement joins TRBV27 to TRBJ2-2, with 9 bases identical to TRBD1. The length of the CDR3 is 14 residues. Germline-derived CDR1 and CDR2 are MNHEY and SMNVEV (reference sequence). Here the CDR3 reads CASSSPGQGGGLFF. As DNA, the CDR3 is TGTGCCAGCAGTTCGCCGGGACAGGGAGGGGGGCTGTTTTTT.

Notes on this clone: The junction and the germline gene differ at one end; a read error may be behind it. V gene TRBV19 combines with J gene TRBJ2-7, with TRBD2 matching over 10 bases. Germline V gene data show CDR1 as LNHDA and CDR2 as SQIVND (reference sequence). The CDR3 covers 13 residues. The CDR3 loop is CASTSLAGGEKYF. The CDR3 nucleotides read TGTGCCAGTACCTCATTAGCGGGGGGCGAGAAGTACTTC.